The 9 T cell receptor beta chains below all came from one sample that was sequenced in a study of blood T cell repertoires in COVID-19. Profiled with immunoSEQ multiplex PCR; TCRdb holds only in-frame clones, not every one. The table shows about 290,000 clones, with approximately 91% occurring only once. Material for sequencing was peripheral blood. The receptors were gathered from a woman aged 40 to 50 who had recovered from COVID-19.

V usage is TRBV10-1 and J usage is TRBJ2-7; possible D gene TRBD1, 5 bases. Germline assignment: CDR1 WNHNN and CDR2 SYGVQD (reference sequence). Trimming left V 3 bases short and J 2 bases short, with 23 bases between. The CDR3 sequence is 18 residues long. DNA for the CDR3: TGCGCCAGCAGTGATTCCCGAATAACAGGAGTTCATCCCTACGAGCAGTACTTC. As protein: CASSDSRITGVHPYEQYF.

The V and J genes are TRBV27 and TRBJ1-5, with D possibly TRBD1 on 5 matching bases. Germline CDR1 reads MNHEY; CDR2 reads SMNVEV (reference sequence). Trimming took off 1 base at V and 5 bases at J, with 9 bases between the two ends. The CDR3 runs to 14 residues. CDR3 loop: CASSLYGGDQPQHF. In DNA, the CDR3 is TGTGCCAGCAGTTTATACGGGGGAGATCAGCCCCAGCATTTT.

This chain joins TRBV24-1 and TRBJ2-7; maybe TRBD1 (5 bases). Trimming shortened V by 5 bases and J by 1 base, and 14 bases separated the two germline ends. The CDR3 is made up of 15 amino acids. Germline V gene lookup returns CDR1 KGHDR and CDR2 SFDVKD. The CDR3 here is CATSGVGRVSYEQYF. In nucleotides, the CDR3 is TGTGCCACCAGTGGTGTGGGCAGGGTATCCTACGAGCAGTACTTC.

V is TRBV28 and J is TRBJ2-2; 8 bases line up with TRBD1. Germline trimming cut 1 base from V and 7 bases from J; bases unmatched to any gene: 5. Germline CDR1 and CDR2: MDHEN and SYDVKM. CDR3 length equals 15 residues. DNA of the CDR3: TGTGCCAGCAGTTTATCGACAGGGGCGGGCGGGGAGCTGTTTTTT. This gives the protein CASSLSTGAGGELFF.

This rearrangement joins TRBV7-6 to TRBJ1-5; TRBD1 aligns across 9 bases. Germline V gene lookup returns CDR1 SGHVS and CDR2 FNYEAQ. This CDR3 comprises 18 residues. The V segment lost 6 bases and the J segment 1 base; nucleotides outside the gene matches: 13. The CDR3 protein is CASSWKGQGSNSNQPQHF. The CDR3 DNA follows: TGTGCCAGCAGTTGGAAGGGACAGGGCAGCAACAGCAATCAGCCCCAGCATTTT.

This clone occurred once. This chain uses TRBV28 with TRBJ2-3; a possible D gene is TRBD1 (7 bases). The CDR3 has 14 amino acids. Trimming removed 5 bases at V and 5 bases at J, with 14 bases between. Germline V lookup: CDR1 MDHEN, CDR2 SYDVKM. CDR3 sequence reads: CASSLPQGGDTQYF. The DNA for the CDR3 is TGTGCCAGCAGTCTTCCCCAGGGGGGAGATACGCAGTATTTT.

The chain's CDR3 is CASSQDLGEGNQPQHF. Written as DNA, the CDR3 is TGTGCCAGCAGCCAAGACCTGGGAGAGGGCAATCAGCCCCAGCATTTT. J is TRBJ1-5 and V is TRBV3-1 (or the pseudogene TRBV3-2); D uncertain. Trimming stripped 0 bases from V and 2 bases from J, with 11 bases between. Germline V gene sequence: CDR1 LGHDT, CDR2 YNNKEL (reference sequence). CDR3 length equals 16 residues.

This chain connects TRBV27 to TRBJ2-1; 9 nucleotides line up with TRBD2. The V and J ends lost 8 bases and 9 bases, in that order; junction bases with no gene match: 14. The CDR3 is 15 residues long. Germline V lookup: CDR1 MNHEY, CDR2 SMNVEV (reference sequence). The CDR3 bases are TGTGCCAGCTCGATAGGGATAGCGGGAGTGGTTGAGCAGTTCTTC. Translating gives CASSIGIAGVVEQFF.

This chain joins TRBV7-9 and TRBJ2-1; 7 bases fit TRBD1. The germline V gene has CDR1 SEHNR and CDR2 FQNEAQ (reference sequence). This CDR3 contains 16 residues. After removal of 5 bases from V and 6 bases from J, the junction contained 13 bases not matched to a gene. The CDR3 sequence: CASSATGTAYPNEQFF. The CDR3 DNA follows: TGTGCCAGCAGCGCAACCGGGACAGCGTACCCCAATGAGCAGTTCTTC.